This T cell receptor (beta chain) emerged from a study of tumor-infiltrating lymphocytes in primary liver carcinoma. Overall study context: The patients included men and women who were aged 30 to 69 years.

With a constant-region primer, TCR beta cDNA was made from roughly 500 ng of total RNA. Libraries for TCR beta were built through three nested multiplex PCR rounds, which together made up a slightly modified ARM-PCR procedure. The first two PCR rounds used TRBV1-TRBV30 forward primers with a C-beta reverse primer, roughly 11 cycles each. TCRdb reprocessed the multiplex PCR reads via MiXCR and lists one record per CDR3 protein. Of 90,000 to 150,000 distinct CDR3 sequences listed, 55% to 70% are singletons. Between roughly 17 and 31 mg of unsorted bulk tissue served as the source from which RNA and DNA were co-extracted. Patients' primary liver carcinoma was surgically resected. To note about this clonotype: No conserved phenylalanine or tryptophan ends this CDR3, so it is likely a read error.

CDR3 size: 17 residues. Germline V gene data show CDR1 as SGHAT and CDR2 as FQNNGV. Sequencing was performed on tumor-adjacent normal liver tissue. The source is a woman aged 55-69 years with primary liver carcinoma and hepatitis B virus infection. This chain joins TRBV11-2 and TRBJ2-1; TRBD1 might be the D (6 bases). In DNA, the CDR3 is TGTGCAAGCAGCATAGATCAACAGGGTATAGTCTACAATGAGCAGTTCATC. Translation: CASSIDQQGIVYNEQFI.